Below, 17 T cell receptor beta chains from the same sample are listed, as sequenced in a study of cytomegalovirus exposure and HLA in healthy donors. Primers included in the PCR were 60 Vbeta and 13 Jbeta primers. TCRdb's copy holds only in-frame clones and misses some; the assay was immunoSEQ multiplex PCR. The data contain 150,000 or so clones, about 82% of them singletons. Input material: PBMCs. The origin of the receptors is a woman between 50 and 59 years old in good health and CMV-seropositive.

The chain carries TRBV21-1 and TRBJ1-4; the table's D call TRBD1 went unverified against the DNA. TRBV21-1 is described as a pseudogene. This CDR3 is built from 13 residues. CDR3 coding DNA: TGTGCCAGCAGCACGGGACAGAATGAAAAACTGTTTTTT. Translated, it gives CASSTGQNEKLFF.

The chain recombines TRBV7-2 with TRBJ1-3, with TRBD1 matching 7 bases. Germline V gives CDR1 SGHTA, CDR2 FQGNSA. Trimming removed 1 base from V and 2 bases from J; junction bases left unmatched: 5. The CDR3 runs to 16 residues. In nucleotides, the CDR3 is TGTGCCAGCAGCTTAGTTCTCGGACAGGCTGGAAACACCATATATTTT. Translated: CASSLVLGQAGNTIYF.

The rearrangement links TRBV9 to TRBJ2-7; a weak D match, TRBD1 (6 bases). The germline V gene has CDR1 SGDLS and CDR2 YYNGEE. This CDR3 is 14 amino acids long. The germline V and J ends were trimmed by 2 bases and 0 bases, with 9 bases remaining between them. CDR3 residues: CASSVTGSSYEQYF. CDR3 nucleotides: TGTGCCAGCAGCGTCACAGGGAGCTCCTACGAGCAGTACTTC. The full variable domain, completed using reference TRBV9 and TRBJ2-7, is DSGVTQTPKHLITATGQRVTLRCSPRSGDLSVYWYQQSLDQGLQFLIQYYNGEERAKGNILERFSAQQFPDLHSELNLSSLELGDSALYFCASSVTGSSYEQYFGPGTRLTVT.

The chain uses TRBV7-8 and TRBJ1-5; D is possibly TRBD1 (5 bases). The germline V gene encodes CDR1 SGHVS and CDR2 FQNEAQ. Trimming removed 7 bases at V and 0 bases at J, with 10 bases between. This CDR3 contains 14 residues. The chain's CDR3 is CASTGGYSNQPQHF. The CDR3, as DNA: TGTGCCAGCACGGGGGGATATAGCAATCAGCCCCAGCATTTT. The full variable domain, in which reference TRBV7-8 and TRBJ1-5 provide the parts outside the CDR3, is GAGVSQSPRYKVAKRGQDVALRCDPISGHVSLFWYQQALGQGPEFLTYFQNEAQLDKSGLPSDRFFAERPEGSVSTLKIQRTQQEDSAVYLCASTGGYSNQPQHFGDGTRLSIL.

In its sample, this clone was seen once. The chain uses TRBV9 and TRBJ2-5; tentatively, D is TRBD1 (5 bases). This CDR3 has 15 amino acids. V was trimmed by 4 bases and J by 5 bases, leaving 18 bases between them. Per germline, CDR1 SGDLS and CDR2 YYNGEE. The CDR3 sequence is CASSQASGLRETQYF. CDR3 nucleotides: TGTGCCAGCAGCCAAGCCTCAGGGCTCCGGGAGACCCAGTACTTC.

The chain is built from TRBV5-6 and TRBJ2-1; D unclear. Germline CDR1 is SGHDT and CDR2 is YYEEEE. The length of the CDR3 is 12 residues. V gave up 4 bases and J gave up 9 bases, with 11 bases separating them. The DNA of the CDR3 is TGTGCCAGCAGCATACCCCGCGGTGAGCAGTTCTTC. It specifies CASSIPRGEQFF.

In DNA form, the CDR3 reads TGTGCCAGCAGTGCCAACTCGTGGGACAGGGGGGACAATGAGCAGTTCTTC. This sequence encodes CASSANSWDRGDNEQFF. This chain links TRBV2 with TRBJ2-1, with 11 bases matching TRBD1. Per germline, CDR1 SNHLY and CDR2 FYNNEI. CDR3 length: 17 amino acids. J gave up 5 bases and V 4 bases, and 10 bases lay outside the gene matches.

This clone was picked up a small number of times. The genes are TRBV7-2 and TRBJ1-1; D is possibly TRBD1 (5 bases). Deletions cut 5 bases from V and 2 bases from J, with 18 bases between. There are 16 residues in the CDR3. Germline CDR1 SGHTA, CDR2 FQGNSA. The CDR3 bases are TGTGCCAGCAGCCGTTACGCCGGACAACTTAACACTGAAGCTTTCTTT. Its translation is CASSRYAGQLNTEAFF.

V gene TRBV5-1 combines with J gene TRBJ2-1; the match to TRBD2 covers 11 bases. The J segment lost 4 bases and the V segment lost 5 bases, leaving 2 bases of the junction unmatched. Germline values: CDR1 SGHRS, CDR2 YFSETQ. The CDR3 contains 14 residues. The CDR3 DNA reads TGCGCCAGCAGGACTAGCGGGATATACAATGAGCAGTTCTTC. Protein: CASRTSGIYNEQFF.

The chain uses TRBV28 and TRBJ1-1, with a weak D call TRBD1 (6 bases). Between the trimmed V and J ends, which lost 2 bases and 7 bases, there was a span of 23 bases. The CDR3 has 17 residues. From germline, CDR1 is MDHEN and CDR2 SYDVKM. In nucleotides, the CDR3 is TGTGCCAGCAGTTTAGGGGGCCGCCCGGGCCGAACCCGTGAAGCTTTCTTT. Translation: CASSLGGRPGRTREAFF.

In DNA form, the CDR3 reads TGTGCCTGGAATAAAGAACGAACTAGCGGGGAGACCCAGTACTTC. Encoded protein: CAWNKERTSGETQYF. The genes are TRBV30 and TRBJ2-5; 9 bases are a match to TRBD2. V lost 4 bases to trimming and J lost 5 bases; unmatched junction nucleotides: 11. This CDR3 is built from 15 residues. CDR1 GTSNPN and CDR2 SVGIG come from the germline V gene (reference sequence).

This clone was picked up a small number of times. This rearrangement joins TRBV5-1 to TRBJ2-5; D gene ambiguous. Per the germline V gene, CDR1 is SGHRS and CDR2 is YFSETQ. The CDR3 contains 12 residues. V was pared by 2 bases and J by 5 bases, with 7 bases between. The CDR3 coding sequence is TGCGCCAGCAGCTTAGAGGTGGAGACCCAGTACTTC. Amino acid sequence: CASSLEVETQYF.

This clone was seen only once. The J gene is TRBJ1-1, the V gene TRBV20-1; D ambiguous. Per the germline V gene, CDR1 is DFQATT and CDR2 is SNEGSKA (reference sequence). This CDR3 comprises 11 residues. Trimming took 6 bases from V and 1 from J, leaving 6 bases between them. The CDR3 region has the DNA TGCAGTGCAGAGTGGAACACTGAAGCTTTCTTT. Translating gives CSAEWNTEAFF.

The genes are TRBV10-3 and TRBJ2-7; maybe TRBD2 (6 bases). CDR1 is ENHRY, CDR2 SYGVKD, per germline. CDR3 size: 11 residues. Trimming removed 4 bases at V and 9 bases at J, with 10 bases between. CDR3 sequence: CAISGRDGQYF. As DNA, the CDR3 is TGTGCCATCAGTGGGAGGGATGGGCAGTACTTC.

The V and J genes are TRBV14 and TRBJ2-7; TRBD1 matches 7 bases. Germline CDR1 and CDR2: SGHDN and FVKESK. The CDR3 spans 17 residues. V gave up 1 base and J gave up 0 bases; unmatched junction bases: 9. CDR3: CASSQGTRQGISYEQYF. For the CDR3, the DNA is TGTGCCAGCAGCCAAGGAACGCGACAGGGAATCTCCTACGAGCAGTACTTC.

The rearrangement joins TRBV5-1 to TRBJ2-2; no definite D call. Trimming took 0 bases from V and 6 from J, leaving 6 bases between them. This CDR3 spans 13 amino acids. Per germline, CDR1 SGHRS and CDR2 YFSETQ. This CDR3 reads CASSLDGSGELFF. The CDR3 DNA reads as TGCGCCAGCAGCTTGGACGGTTCCGGGGAGCTGTTTTTT. The variable domain in full, with the rest retrieved from reference TRBV5-1 and TRBJ2-2, is KAGVTQTPRYLIKTRGQQVTLSCSPISGHRSVSWYQQTPGQGLQFLFEYFSETQRNKGNFPGRFSGRQFSNSRSEMNVSTLELGDSALYLCASSLDGSGELFFGEGSRLTVL.

The genes are TRBV28 and TRBJ1-5; 7 nucleotides match TRBD1. CDR3 length equals 13 residues. The junction had 2 bases not matched to a gene; V was cut back by 5 bases and J by 4 bases. Germline V gives CDR1 MDHEN, CDR2 SYDVKM. CDR3 residues: CASSIQGNQPQHF. The CDR3 coding sequence is TGTGCCAGCAGTATACAGGGGAATCAGCCCCAGCATTTT.